This T cell receptor (beta chain) was documented in a study of T-cell reconstitution after alpha-beta-depleted transplantation in children. Researchers prepared the TCRbeta library using unique molecular identifiers, the study reports. TCRdb reanalysed the PCR reads using MiXCR and keeps one entry per CDR3 protein. The table records more than 550,000 distinct CDR3 sequences, roughly 10% of them present only once. Germline V CDR1 and CDR2: SGHTA, FQGNSA. There are 17 residues in the CDR3. The junction had 8 bases not matched to a gene; V was cut back by 5 bases and J by 6 bases. The chain links TRBV7-2 to TRBJ2-2; 14 positions match TRBD2. The sample consisted of PBMCs from the stem cell graft donor, taken from the stem cell graft. The sequence was obtained from a human donor who donated a stem cell graft to a child with acute myeloid leukemia. The CDR3 spells CASSPSRLAGGPGELFF. CDR3 DNA sequence: TGTGCCAGCAGCCCCTCCCGACTAGCGGGAGGGCCCGGGGAGCTGTTTTTT.